These 28 T cell receptor beta chains came from one sample sequenced in a study of T cell responses to AZD1222 COVID-19 vaccine. The method was immunoSEQ multiplex PCR; TCRdb's version includes in-frame clones alone and lacks a portion of them. The table has about 180,000 clones, about 91% seen once. Sequencing was performed on peripheral blood, taken on day 0 of AZD1222 vaccination. Receptor source: an adult in good health.

Only a few counts were recorded for this clone. The CDR3 sequence: CASSGGTAYQETQYF. As DNA, the CDR3 is TGTGCCAGCAGCGGGGGGACAGCGTACCAAGAGACCCAGTACTTC. The chain links TRBV9 to TRBJ2-5; 7 bases are a match to TRBD1. The CDR3 runs to 15 residues. The germline V gene encodes CDR1 SGDLS and CDR2 YYNGEE. Trimming at V came to 3 bases and at J to 0 bases, leaving 5 bases not matched to a gene.

V is TRBV28 and J is TRBJ1-1, with D maybe TRBD1 (5 bases). Germline CDR1 and CDR2: MDHEN and SYDVKM. The V and J ends lost 6 bases and 1 base respectively, with 18 bases between them. The CDR3 totals 16 residues. The CDR3: CASRPWDVVTNTEAFF. CDR3 nucleotides: TGTGCCAGCAGACCTTGGGACGTCGTGACGAACACTGAAGCTTTCTTT.

The chain combines TRBV5-5 with TRBJ2-1; tentatively, D is TRBD1 (6 bases). Trimming cost V 0 bases and J 6 bases, with 19 bases left between them. CDR1 is SGHKS, CDR2 YYEKEE, per germline (reference sequence). CDR3 length: 17 amino acids. This CDR3 is CASSLVVGQGFRNEQFF. CDR3 DNA: TGTGCCAGCAGCTTGGTTGTCGGGCAGGGGTTCCGCAATGAGCAGTTCTTC.

The chain joins TRBV18 to TRBJ2-7; tentatively, D is TRBD1 (6 bases). CDR1 is KGHSH, CDR2 LQKENI, per germline. This CDR3 comprises 16 residues. The germline V and J ends were trimmed by 6 bases and 4 bases, with 22 bases remaining between them. DNA for the CDR3: TGTGCCAGCTCCAACGGGGCAGGGGAATTGGGGTACGAGCAGTACTTC. This sequence encodes CASSNGAGELGYEQYF.

This chain uses TRBV23-1 with TRBJ2-2, with D perhaps being TRBD1 or TRBD2 (5 bases each). TRBV23-1 carries the ORF label, with uncertain function. This CDR3 region has 13 residues. V lost 0 bases to trimming and J lost 9 bases, with 8 bases between them. CDR3 loop: CASSQSGERELFF. The CDR3 DNA follows: TGCGCCAGCAGTCAATCGGGGGAAAGGGAGCTGTTTTTT.

The chain uses TRBV28 and TRBJ2-7; the D gene is possibly TRBD2 (6 bases). This CDR3 is 15 amino acids long. V was shortened by 1 base and J by 3 bases, with 13 bases between the two germline ends. Germline assignment: CDR1 MDHEN and CDR2 SYDVKM. For the CDR3, the DNA is TGTGCCAGCAGTTTATTAGGGACTGGAGGCTACGAGCAGTACTTC. Protein sequence: CASSLLGTGGYEQYF.

This CDR3 is CASSVTGTVEQTEAFF. CDR3 bases: TGTGCCAGCAGTGTTACCGGGACAGTAGAGCAAACTGAAGCTTTCTTT. The chain employs TRBV6-1 and TRBJ1-1; 7 nucleotides line up with TRBD1. Germline CDR1 MNHNS, CDR2 SASEGT. This CDR3 is 16 amino acids long. Trimming took 4 bases from V and 5 from J; bases not matched to a gene: 13.

This clone was observed a single time. The chain couples TRBV5-1 to TRBJ2-2; tentative D call: TRBD2 (6 bases). The CDR3 has 16 amino acids. Trimming pared 4 bases from V and 7 bases from J, leaving 20 bases between. Germline CDR1 is SGHRS and CDR2 is YFSETQ. CDR3 nucleotides: TGCGCCAGCAGCATAGACCGGCGACTGGGGGGCGGGGAGCTGTTTTTT. It yields the protein CASSIDRRLGGGELFF.

This clone was observed a handful of times. The CDR3 region is CASGAGALLQETQYF. As DNA, the CDR3 is TGCGCCAGTGGGGCAGGGGCACTCCTTCAAGAGACCCAGTACTTC. The chain links TRBV5-1 to TRBJ2-5; D is perhaps TRBD1 (6 bases). The CDR3 spans 15 residues. Germline CDR1 is SGHRS and CDR2 is YFSETQ. Trimming cost V 8 bases and J 2 bases, with 19 bases left between them.

This clone was detected a few times. The V and J genes are TRBV7-9 and TRBJ2-7, with TRBD2 matching 8 bases. Germline V gene data show CDR1 as SEHNR and CDR2 as FQNEAQ (reference sequence). The trim removed 3 bases at V and 3 bases at J, leaving 7 bases unmatched. The CDR3 sequence is 15 residues long. The CDR3 spells CASSLAGGKHYEQYF. CDR3 coding DNA: TGTGCCAGCAGCTTGGCGGGAGGAAAACACTACGAGCAGTACTTC. The full variable domain, its missing parts supplied by reference TRBV7-9 and TRBJ2-7, is DTGVSQNPRHKITKRGQNVTFRCDPISEHNRLYWYRQTLGQGPEFLTYFQNEAQLEKSRLLSDRFSAERPKGSFSTLEIQRTEQGDSAMYLCASSLAGGKHYEQYFGPGTRLTVT.

V is TRBV6-5 and J is TRBJ1-1; D remains unclear. Trimming took 2 bases from V and 5 from J, leaving 9 bases between them. In germline, CDR1 is MNHEY, CDR2 SVGAGI. CDR3 length: 13 residues. The CDR3 DNA reads TGTGCCAGCAGTTACGCGGGAGGAACTGAAGCTTTCTTT. Protein: CASSYAGGTEAFF.

This chain connects TRBV11-1 to TRBJ1-6, with unresolved D. Trimming left V 5 bases short and J 7 bases short, with 9 bases between. The CDR3 contains 13 residues. The V gene's germline CDR1 is SGHAT and CDR2 FQDESV (reference sequence). The CDR3 sequence: CASSAQLNSPLHF. DNA of the CDR3: TGTGCCAGCAGCGCGCAACTCAATTCACCCCTCCACTTT.

The CDR3, as DNA: TGTGCCACCAGTGACGGACAGGGTTACGAGCAGTACTTC. It codes for CATSDGQGYEQYF. The chain couples TRBV24-1 to TRBJ2-7; 8 bases line up with TRBD1. Germline lookup yields CDR1 KGHDR and CDR2 SFDVKD. The J segment lost 4 bases and the V segment lost 4 bases, leaving 2 bases of the junction unmatched. This CDR3 contains 13 residues.

The V call is TRBV7-2, the J call TRBJ2-1; D tentatively fits TRBD1 or TRBD2 (5 bases each). The CDR3 is 16 residues long. Germline lookup yields CDR1 SGHTA and CDR2 FQGNSA. Between the trimmed V and J ends, which lost 0 bases and 0 bases, there was a span of 9 bases. The CDR3 nucleotides read TGTGCCAGCAGCTTAGCAGGGACGGACTCCTACAATGAGCAGTTCTTC. The encoded protein is CASSLAGTDSYNEQFF.

This rearrangement joins TRBV10-3 to TRBJ1-3; weak D call: TRBD1 (6 bases). This CDR3 is 15 amino acids long. V shed 5 bases and J shed 1 base, with 12 bases lying between them. Germline values: CDR1 ENHRY, CDR2 SYGVKD. CDR3 residues: CAISWGQSSGNTIYF. The CDR3 DNA reads TGTGCCATCAGTTGGGGGCAGTCATCTGGAAACACCATATATTTT.

The J gene is TRBJ2-7, the V gene TRBV7-2; TRBD1 agrees at 8 bases. Losses at the gene ends were 4 bases for V and 5 bases for J; bases not matched to a gene: 10. Germline assignment: CDR1 SGHTA and CDR2 FQGNSA. There are 15 residues in the CDR3. The DNA for the CDR3 is TGTGCCAGCAGCTCAGAGTTCGGACAGGGCAACGAGCAGTACTTC. It encodes CASSSEFGQGNEQYF.

The genes are TRBV10-3 and TRBJ1-6, with D perhaps TRBD1 (6 bases). The V gene lost 6 bases and the J gene lost 7 bases, with 19 bases spanning the gap. CDR3 length: 16 residues. The V gene's germline CDR1 is ENHRY and CDR2 SYGVKD. In DNA, the CDR3 is TGTGCCATCAGCACGGAAAGACAGGATTCAAATTCACCCCTCCACTTT. Residues: CAISTERQDSNSPLHF.

This clone was seen a handful of times. The rearrangement joins TRBV6-4 to TRBJ2-2; D might be TRBD2 (6 bases). V lost 3 bases, J lost 5 bases, and 10 bases lay in between. The CDR3 is made up of 14 amino acids. Germline V lookup: CDR1 MRHNA, CDR2 SNTAGT. CDR3 nucleotide sequence: TGTGCCAGCAGTGAGGGCGGGGAGACCGGGGAGCTGTTTTTT. Protein product: CASSEGGETGELFF.

The rearrangement joins TRBV11-2 to TRBJ2-7; TRBD2 agrees at 8 bases. The ends lost 5 bases at V and 3 bases at J; junction bases unmatched: 12. This CDR3 comprises 16 residues. Looked up from germline, CDR1 is SGHAT and CDR2 is FQNNGV. The chain's CDR3 is CASSAMLAGHFYEQYF. CDR3 sequence (DNA): TGTGCCAGCAGCGCTATGCTAGCGGGCCACTTCTACGAGCAGTACTTC.

V and J are TRBV12-5 and TRBJ2-5; no clear D. Germline-derived CDR1 and CDR2 are LGHNT and FRNRAP. V was trimmed by 7 bases and J by 3 bases, leaving 12 bases between them. This CDR3 contains 13 residues. CDR3 in amino acids: CASASPSEETQYF. The CDR3 DNA follows: TGTGCTAGTGCCTCTCCCAGCGAAGAGACCCAGTACTTC. Complete variable domain (other parts from reference TRBV12-5 and TRBJ2-5): DARVTQTPRHKVTEMGQEVTMRCQPILGHNTVFWYRQTMMQGLELLAYFRNRAPLDDSGMPKDRFSAEMPDATLATLKIQPSEPRDSAVYFCASASPSEETQYFGPGTRLLVL.

This clone was seen only a few times. The chain links TRBV12-5 to TRBJ1-3; D is undetermined. Germline assignment: CDR1 LGHNT and CDR2 FRNRAP. The V end lost 1 base, the J end lost 0 bases, and 7 bases lay between the germline ends. CDR3 length equals 15 residues. The CDR3 sequence is CASGLGRDSGNTIYF. CDR3 in DNA: TGTGCTAGTGGTTTGGGACGGGACTCTGGAAACACCATATATTTT.

This clone was recorded once. This chain uses TRBV27 with TRBJ2-5; D is undetermined. The length of the CDR3 is 13 residues. CDR1 MNHEY and CDR2 SMNVEV come from the germline V gene (reference sequence). Trimming pared 1 base from V and 2 bases from J, leaving 5 bases between. CDR3 loop: CASSLLGQETQYF. CDR3 sequence (DNA): TGTGCCAGCAGTTTATTAGGACAAGAGACCCAGTACTTC.

This chain links TRBV6-5 with TRBJ2-1; 7 bases are shared with TRBD2. The CDR3 is 15 amino acids. V trimming: 6 bases; J trimming: 2 bases; junction bases outside the gene matches: 7. CDR1 is MNHEY and CDR2 is SVGAGI in the germline V gene. The CDR3: CASSPTSPTYNEQFF. CDR3 bases: TGTGCCAGCAGCCCGACTAGCCCTACCTACAATGAGCAGTTCTTC.

Written as DNA, the CDR3 is TGTGCCACCAGTGAGGGGGGTTTCGATCAGCCCCAGCATTTT. Protein product: CATSEGGFDQPQHF. The chain carries TRBV24-1 and TRBJ1-5, with a tentative D call TRBD1 (5 bases). V was cut by 4 bases and J by 5 bases, with 11 bases left in between. The CDR3 is 14 residues long. Germline V gives CDR1 KGHDR, CDR2 SFDVKD.

The V and J genes are TRBV19 and TRBJ2-2, with 7 bases that match TRBD1. The CDR3 spans 16 residues. Germline V CDR1 and CDR2: LNHDA, SQIVND (reference sequence). Losses at the gene ends were 5 bases for V and 6 bases for J; bases not matched to a gene: 12. DNA for the CDR3: TGTGCCAGTAGTTGGCGGGCAGGGGGAAAGGCCGGGGAGCTGTTTTTT. This codes for CASSWRAGGKAGELFF.

The chain joins TRBV20-1 to TRBJ2-3, with 9 bases identical to TRBD2. Germline-derived CDR1 and CDR2 are DFQATT and SNEGSKA (reference sequence). This CDR3 contains 16 residues. V lost 3 bases and J lost 5; bases outside the gene matches: 12. DNA of the CDR3: TGCAGTGCTAGTGTTCAAGGGACTAGCCGTGTAGATACGCAGTATTTT. It yields the protein CSASVQGTSRVDTQYF.

The chain uses TRBV28 and TRBJ1-1; D remains unclear. Germline values: CDR1 MDHEN, CDR2 SYDVKM. The CDR3 runs 11 residues. V shed 3 bases and J shed 5 bases, with 4 bases lying between them. Written as DNA, the CDR3 is TGTGCCAGCAGTTTTAAAACTGAAGCTTTCTTT. Protein product: CASSFKTEAFF.

The chain joins TRBV2 to TRBJ1-5; D unclear. This CDR3 is built from 14 residues. Germline values: CDR1 SNHLY, CDR2 FYNNEI. V lost 8 bases and J lost 0, with 11 bases in between. CDR3 nucleotide sequence: TGTGCCAGCGGCAACGGGCATAGCAATCAGCCCCAGCATTTT. This codes for CASGNGHSNQPQHF.